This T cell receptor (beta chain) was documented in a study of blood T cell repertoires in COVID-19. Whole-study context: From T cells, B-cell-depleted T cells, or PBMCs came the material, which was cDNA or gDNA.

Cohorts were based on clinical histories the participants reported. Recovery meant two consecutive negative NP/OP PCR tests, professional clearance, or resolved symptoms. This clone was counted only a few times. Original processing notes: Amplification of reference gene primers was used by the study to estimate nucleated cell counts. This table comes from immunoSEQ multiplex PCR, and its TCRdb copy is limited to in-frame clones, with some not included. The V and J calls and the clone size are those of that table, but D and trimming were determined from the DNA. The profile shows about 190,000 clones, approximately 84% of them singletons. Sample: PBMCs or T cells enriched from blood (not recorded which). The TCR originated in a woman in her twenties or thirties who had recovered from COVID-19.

The CDR3 DNA sequence: TGTGCCAGCAGCTTAAACACCCATCCGGGAGATGGCTACACCTTC. Translation: CASSLNTHPGDGYTF. The chain recombines TRBV7-3 with TRBJ1-2, with unresolved D. Trimming took 1 base from V and 6 from J, leaving 15 bases between them. Germline V CDR1 and CDR2: SGHTA, FQGTGA. The CDR3 has 15 amino acids.